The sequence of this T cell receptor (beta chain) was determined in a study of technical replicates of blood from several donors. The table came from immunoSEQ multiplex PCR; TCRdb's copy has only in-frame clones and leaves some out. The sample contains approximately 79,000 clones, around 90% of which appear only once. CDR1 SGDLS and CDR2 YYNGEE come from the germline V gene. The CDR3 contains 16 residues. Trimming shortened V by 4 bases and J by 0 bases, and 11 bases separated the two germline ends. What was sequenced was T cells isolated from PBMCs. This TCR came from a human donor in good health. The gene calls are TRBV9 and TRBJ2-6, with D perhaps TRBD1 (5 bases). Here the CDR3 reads CASSPRAYSGANVLTF. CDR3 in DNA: TGTGCCAGCAGCCCCAGGGCCTACTCTGGGGCCAACGTCCTGACTTTC. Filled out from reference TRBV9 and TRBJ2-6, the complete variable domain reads DSGVTQTPKHLITATGQRVTLRCSPRSGDLSVYWYQQSLDQGLQFLIQYYNGEERAKGNILERFSAQQFPDLHSELNLSSLELGDSALYFCASSPRAYSGANVLTFGAGSRLTVL.